These 18 T cell receptor beta chains originate from one sample sequenced in a study of shared clonotypes between healthy human individuals. Clones were sequenced by immunoSEQ multiplex PCR, and TCRdb holds only the in-frame ones, with some missing. This sample has 2 million to 2.5 million clones; roughly 93% occur once, and the top ten carry 0.36%. Source material: naive CD4+ T cells from PBMCs. Subset noted: CD45RA+ positively selected. All receptors derive from a man between 18 and 35 years old in good health. Some clones in this sample may be carry-over from other donors' samples.

The chain joins TRBV11-2 to TRBJ1-1; no reliable D call. The germline V and J ends were trimmed by 4 bases and 0 bases, with 9 bases remaining between them. Germline lookup yields CDR1 SGHAT and CDR2 FQNNGV. CDR3 length: 14 residues. Here the CDR3 reads CASSSRPMNTEAFF. The CDR3 DNA reads TGTGCCAGCAGCTCGCGTCCGATGAACACTGAAGCTTTCTTT.

This sequence joins TRBV9 and TRBJ2-2; D remains ambiguous. The CDR3 totals 16 residues. Germline CDR1 SGDLS, CDR2 YYNGEE. Trimming pared 1 base from V and 4 bases from J, leaving 14 bases between. CDR3 nucleotide sequence: TGTGCCAGCAGCGTAACTCAGCTTCTAATCACCGGGGAGCTGTTTTTT. Protein product: CASSVTQLLITGELFF. The variable domain in full, completed from reference TRBV9 and TRBJ2-2, reads DSGVTQTPKHLITATGQRVTLRCSPRSGDLSVYWYQQSLDQGLQFLIQYYNGEERAKGNILERFSAQQFPDLHSELNLSSLELGDSALYFCASSVTQLLITGELFFGEGSRLTVL.

The rearrangement joins TRBV10-1 to TRBJ2-1; 14 bases align to TRBD2. The trim removed 0 bases at V and 7 bases at J, leaving 2 bases unmatched. Germline CDR1 and CDR2: WNHNN and SYGVQD (reference sequence). CDR3 size: 16 residues. Written as DNA, the CDR3 is TGCGCCAGCAGTGAGTCCGGGACTAGCGGGAGAAATGAGCAGTTCTTC. This sequence encodes CASSESGTSGRNEQFF.

This chain uses TRBV5-1 with TRBJ2-5; TRBD1 might be the D (5 bases). The tail of the sequence fits TRBJ2-7 better, so the J call may be wrong. Germline CDR1 and CDR2: SGHRS and YFSETQ. This CDR3 contains 14 residues. Written as DNA, the CDR3 is TGCGCCAGCAGCTTGGTCCAGGGATTCTACGAGCAGTACTTC. Translating gives CASSLVQGFYEQYF.

The count of this clone is one. V is TRBV19 and J is TRBJ1-5; D unresolved. The V end was cut by 5 bases, the J end by 9 bases, with 11 bases between. The CDR3 is made up of 12 amino acids. Germline V CDR1 and CDR2: LNHDA, SQIVND (reference sequence). The DNA of the CDR3 is TGTGCCAGTAGTGACGGAGTATGGCCCCAGCATTTT. Translating gives CASSDGVWPQHF.

The V and J genes are TRBV2 and TRBJ2-7; no reliable D call. There are 13 residues in the CDR3. CDR1 and CDR2 (germline): SNHLY, FYNNEI. Deletions cut 5 bases from V and 4 bases from J, with 12 bases between. For the CDR3, the DNA is TGTGCCAGCAGTCCCCTACGGAGTTACGAGCAGTACTTC. Its translation is CASSPLRSYEQYF.

V usage is TRBV7-8 and J usage is TRBJ1-1, with D possibly matching TRBD1 (5 bases). The CDR3 length is 12 residues. V was trimmed by 6 bases and J by 6 bases, leaving 11 bases between them. The germline V gene encodes CDR1 SGHVS and CDR2 FQNEAQ. The CDR3 sequence is CASSRARAEAFF. The CDR3 bases are TGTGCCAGCAGTCGTGCCAGGGCTGAAGCTTTCTTT.

The chain recombines TRBV5-1 with TRBJ2-1, with 8 bases fitting TRBD2. Per germline, CDR1 SGHRS and CDR2 YFSETQ. The CDR3 has 18 amino acids. The V segment lost 0 bases and the J segment 1 base; nucleotides outside the gene matches: 9. As DNA, the CDR3 is TGCGCCAGCAGCTTGGCCAGCGGGAGTAGGATGTCCTACAATGAGCAGTTCTTC. Its translation: CASSLASGSRMSYNEQFF. Complete variable domain (other parts from reference TRBV5-1 and TRBJ2-1): KAGVTQTPRYLIKTRGQQVTLSCSPISGHRSVSWYQQTPGQGLQFLFEYFSETQRNKGNFPGRFSGRQFSNSRSEMNVSTLELGDSALYLCASSLASGSRMSYNEQFFGPGTRLTVL.

V and J are TRBV18 and TRBJ2-2, with unresolved D. The V gene's germline CDR1 is KGHSH and CDR2 LQKENI. Trimming stripped 3 bases from V and 0 bases from J, with 14 bases between. CDR3 size: 17 residues. The CDR3 is CASSPTLQDTNTGELFF. The CDR3 DNA is TGTGCCAGCTCACCCACTTTGCAGGATACGAACACCGGGGAGCTGTTTTTT.

The chain is built from TRBV5-1 and TRBJ2-1; TRBD2 aligns across 7 bases. CDR1 SGHRS and CDR2 YFSETQ come from the germline V gene. With 3 bases clipped from V and 7 bases from J, the junction kept 10 bases outside the gene matches. The CDR3 totals 15 residues. CDR3 sequence: CASSSELAGRNEQFF. The CDR3 region has the DNA TGCGCCAGCAGCTCAGAATTAGCGGGCCGAAATGAGCAGTTCTTC.

V and J are TRBV7-2 and TRBJ1-6; D is unclear. This CDR3 is 12 amino acids long. Trimming stripped 4 bases from V and 15 bases from J, with 13 bases between. CDR1 SGHTA and CDR2 FQGNSA come from the germline V gene. The CDR3 sequence: CASSSSRHSLHF. CDR3 nucleotide sequence: TGTGCCAGCAGCTCCAGTAGACATAGCCTCCACTTT.

The chain carries TRBV4-1 and TRBJ1-6; 12 bases agree with TRBD1. Germline trimming cut 3 bases from V and 7 bases from J; bases unmatched to any gene: 7. Germline CDR1 and CDR2: MGHRA and YSYEKL. The CDR3 has 17 amino acids. The CDR3, as DNA: TGCGCCAGCAGCCAGGGGACAGGGGGCCCTGTCAATTCACCCCTCCACTTT. This translates into CASSQGTGGPVNSPLHF.

J is TRBJ2-7 and V is TRBV9; D unresolved. The CDR3 contains 15 residues. CDR1 is SGDLS and CDR2 is YYNGEE in the germline V gene. Trimming removed 1 base from V and 3 bases from J, with 14 bases in between. The CDR3 spells CASSVRAKPDYEQYF. In DNA form, the CDR3 reads TGTGCCAGCAGCGTACGGGCTAAGCCGGACTACGAGCAGTACTTC.

The chain carries TRBV5-1 and TRBJ2-1, with D perhaps TRBD1 or TRBD2 (5 bases each). Germline loops: CDR1 SGHRS, CDR2 YFSETQ. This CDR3 region has 11 residues. Trimming left V 0 bases short and J 13 bases short, with 8 bases between. CDR3 sequence reads: CASSLDRDQFF. CDR3 sequence (DNA): TGCGCCAGCAGCTTGGACCGGGACCAGTTCTTC.

Note on this clone: Other DNA sequences in the sample encode the same CDR3. The rearrangement joins TRBV10-3 to TRBJ1-2; D not certain. Germline V lookup: CDR1 ENHRY, CDR2 SYGVKD. V lost 0 bases and J lost 2, with 7 bases in between. The CDR3 extends over 14 amino acids. The CDR3 DNA sequence: TGTGCCATCAGTGAGTCGGCCTTAAACTATGGCTACACCTTC. Protein sequence: CAISESALNYGYTF.

The chain has TRBV5-4 and TRBJ2-1; TRBD2 might be the D (5 bases). CDR1 is SGHNT, CDR2 YYREEE, per germline (reference sequence). Deletions cut 4 bases from V and 6 bases from J, with 11 bases between. The CDR3 extends over 13 amino acids. This CDR3 reads CASSLEDSNEQFF. CDR3 coding DNA: TGTGCCAGCAGCCTCGAGGACTCCAATGAGCAGTTCTTC.

The chain joins TRBV15 to TRBJ1-3, with 8 bases that match TRBD1. Germline CDR1 LNHNV, CDR2 YYDKDF (reference sequence). The CDR3 has 17 residues. V shed 4 bases and J 2 bases; nucleotides not matched to a gene: 10. The CDR3 DNA reads TGTGCCACCAGCAATCCGACAGGGGAAGGGGCTGGAAACACCATATATTTT. Protein sequence: CATSNPTGEGAGNTIYF.

Worth noting for this clone: Germline and junction disagree at one end, which may indicate a read error. V and J are TRBV18 and TRBJ2-1, with 9 bases that match TRBD2. The CDR3 spans 15 residues. Looked up from germline, CDR1 is KGHSH and CDR2 is LQKENI. CDR3 coding DNA: TGTGCCAGCTCCCCACTAGCGGGCCGCTCCTCTGGGCAGTTCTTC. Its protein product is CASSPLAGRSSGQFF.